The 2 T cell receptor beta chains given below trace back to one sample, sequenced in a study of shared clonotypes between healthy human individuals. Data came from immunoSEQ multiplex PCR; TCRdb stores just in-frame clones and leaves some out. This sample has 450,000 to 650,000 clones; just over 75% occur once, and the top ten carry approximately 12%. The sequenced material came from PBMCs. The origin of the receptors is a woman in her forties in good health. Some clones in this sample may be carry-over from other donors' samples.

DNA of the CDR3: TGTGCCAGCAGCGCCGCAGGGGGGTCCACAGATACGCAGTATTTT. Protein product: CASSAAGGSTDTQYF. The gene calls are TRBV7-2 and TRBJ2-3; D might be TRBD1 (7 bases). V lost 5 bases and J 2 bases, leaving 14 bases between the germline ends. From germline, CDR1 is SGHTA and CDR2 FQGNSA. The CDR3 covers 15 residues.

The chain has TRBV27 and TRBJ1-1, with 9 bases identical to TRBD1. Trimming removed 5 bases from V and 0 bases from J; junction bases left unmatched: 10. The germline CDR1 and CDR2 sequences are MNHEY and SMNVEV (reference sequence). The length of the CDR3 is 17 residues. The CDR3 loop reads CASSPGTGRELNTEAFF. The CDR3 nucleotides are TGTGCCAGCAGTCCCGGGACAGGGAGGGAGTTGAACACTGAAGCTTTCTTT.